These 26 T cell receptor beta chains share one sample of origin, sequenced in a study of CD8+ T cells in alopecia areata. After isolation, RNA underwent reverse transcription to generate cDNA as the sequencing template. Assay used: immunoSEQ multiplex PCR; TCRdb lists only in-frame clones, some missing. The sample records about 200,000 clones, roughly two fifths being singletons. Treatment of the sample: oral pan-JAK inhibitor, 5-10 mg twice daily. Specimen: CD4+ T cells sorted from blood, collected between weeks 30 and 35, from a patient treated with tofacitinib. These TCRs come from a human donor with alopecia areata.

This clone was seen a few times. This chain joins TRBV29-1 and TRBJ2-7; D may be TRBD1 (5 bases). CDR1 and CDR2 from the germline V gene are SQVTM and ANQGSEA. Trimming pared 5 bases from V and 6 bases from J, leaving 14 bases between. This CDR3 has 12 residues. For the CDR3, the DNA is TGCAGCGTTTGCCAGGGCCCTCTCGAGCAGTACTTC. Translating it yields CSVCQGPLEQYF.

J is TRBJ1-1 and V is TRBV29-1; a possible D gene is TRBD1 (6 bases). Germline V gene data show CDR1 as SQVTM and CDR2 as ANQGSEA. The CDR3 contains 12 residues. Trimming cost V 7 bases and J 5 bases, with 14 bases left between them. CDR3 DNA sequence: TGCAGCGGTTCAGGGGAGCGGACTGAAGCTTTCTTT. Protein: CSGSGERTEAFF.

Only a few counts were recorded for this clone. The chain couples TRBV5-1 to TRBJ2-3; D might be TRBD1 (5 bases). The CDR3 has 15 residues. From germline, CDR1 is SGHRS and CDR2 YFSETQ. Trimming cost V 0 bases and J 5 bases, with 13 bases left between them. CDR3 DNA sequence: TGCGCCAGCAGCTTGGAACAATATAGGGGAGATACGCAGTATTTT. Its translation: CASSLEQYRGDTQYF.

The chain carries TRBV5-5 and TRBJ2-5, with 9 bases fitting TRBD1. This CDR3 comprises 15 residues. CDR1 and CDR2 (germline): SGHKS, YYEKEE (reference sequence). V shed 4 bases and J 3 bases; nucleotides not matched to a gene: 7. The DNA of the CDR3 is TGTGCCAGCAGCCAGTACAGGGGGCGAGAAGAGACCCAGTACTTC. This translates into CASSQYRGREETQYF.

The V gene is TRBV7-2, the J gene TRBJ2-3; D is ambiguous. Germline CDR1 and CDR2: SGHTA and FQGNSA. Trimming shortened V by 5 bases and J by 5 bases, and 11 bases separated the two germline ends. The CDR3 loop spans 13 amino acids. In DNA form, the CDR3 reads TGTGCCAGCAGCAGTGGCGGAAAAGATACGCAGTATTTT. Amino acids: CASSSGGKDTQYF.

This clone appeared many times. V usage is TRBV5-6 and J usage is TRBJ2-7, with D perhaps matching TRBD2 (6 bases). Trimming took off 0 bases at V and 0 bases at J, with 7 bases between the two ends. The CDR3 consists of 14 residues. The germline V gene encodes CDR1 SGHDT and CDR2 YYEEEE. For the CDR3, the DNA is TGTGCCAGCAGCTTGGTGGGGGGCTCCTACGAGCAGTACTTC. Its translation: CASSLVGGSYEQYF.

V and J are TRBV21-1 and TRBJ1-4. TRBV21-1 is a documented pseudogene. The CDR3 extends over 16 amino acids. CDR3 residues: CASNIHRAATNEKLFF. The DNA of the CDR3 is TGTGCCAGCAACATCCACCGGGCAGCAACTAATGAAAAACTGTTTTTT.

This clone was detected only a few times. V is TRBV29-1 and J is TRBJ1-5; D remains unclear. This CDR3 spans 14 amino acids. The ends were cut back, 0 bases at V and 2 bases at J, with 8 bases in the middle. In germline, CDR1 is SQVTM, CDR2 ANQGSEA. The CDR3 sequence is CSVEEYGGNQPQHF. DNA for the CDR3: TGCAGCGTTGAAGAATACGGGGGCAATCAGCCCCAGCATTTT.

This sequence joins TRBV6-1 and TRBJ2-3; TRBD1 agrees at 8 bases. This CDR3 contains 13 residues. The V gene end was trimmed by 7 bases and the J gene end by 2 bases; junction bases not matched to a gene: 2. Germline CDR1 reads MNHNS; CDR2 reads SASEGT. The CDR3, as DNA: TGTGCCAGCACGACAGGGGTCACAGATACGCAGTATTTT. It encodes CASTTGVTDTQYF.

The gene calls are TRBV25-1 and TRBJ2-5; 10 bases are a match to TRBD2. The V and J ends lost 4 bases and 1 base, in that order; junction bases with no gene match: 6. The CDR3 totals 16 residues. Germline CDR1 MGHDK, CDR2 SYGVNS. The chain's CDR3 is CASSGSGTSAQETQYF. CDR3 coding DNA: TGTGCCAGCAGTGGGTCCGGGACTAGCGCCCAAGAGACCCAGTACTTC. The variable domain in full, completed from reference TRBV25-1 and TRBJ2-5, reads EADIYQTPRYLVIGTGKKITLECSQTMGHDKMYWYQQDPGMELHLIHYSYGVNSTEKGDLSSESTVSRIRTEHFPLTLESARPSHTSQYLCASSGSGTSAQETQYFGPGTRLLVL.

The chain links TRBV27 to TRBJ1-4; 8 bases are a match to TRBD1. This CDR3 comprises 14 residues. Germline loops: CDR1 MNHEY, CDR2 SMNVEV (reference sequence). The V segment lost 6 bases and the J segment 8 bases; nucleotides outside the gene matches: 8. The DNA of the CDR3 is TGTGCCAGCAGGACTGGACAGGGTTGGGAAAAACTGTTTTTT. As protein: CASRTGQGWEKLFF.

This chain joins TRBV7-9 and TRBJ2-7, with D possibly being TRBD1 (6 bases). V was shortened by 5 bases and J by 5 bases, with 13 bases between the two germline ends. Germline CDR1 reads SEHNR; CDR2 reads FQNEAQ (reference sequence). The CDR3 spans 13 residues. The CDR3 sequence is CASSRGRGNEQYF. CDR3 in DNA: TGTGCCAGCAGCCGGGGCAGGGGAAACGAGCAGTACTTC.

This clone was picked up a small number of times. The CDR3 sequence is CASSQAAGVNYEQYF. In nucleotides, the CDR3 is TGTGCCAGCAGCCAAGCGGCGGGAGTAAACTACGAGCAGTACTTC. The chain employs TRBV4-2 and TRBJ2-7; the match to TRBD2 covers 7 bases. V trimming: 1 base; J trimming: 3 bases; junction bases outside the gene matches: 6. The germline gives CDR1 LGHNA, CDR2 YNFKEQ. This CDR3 contains 15 residues.

This clone occurred a few times. V and J are TRBV6-6 and TRBJ2-2; tentatively, D is TRBD2 (5 bases). V shed 2 bases and J shed 0 bases, with 10 bases lying between them. This CDR3 has 16 amino acids. Germline V gives CDR1 MNHNY, CDR2 SVGAGI (reference sequence). The CDR3 spells CASSYGRPSNTGELFF. In DNA, the CDR3 is TGTGCCAGCAGTTACGGGAGACCTTCGAACACCGGGGAGCTGTTTTTT.

The chain joins TRBV5-4 to TRBJ1-3; D unclear. V was pared by 4 bases and J by 7 bases, with 15 bases between. The germline gives CDR1 SGHNT, CDR2 YYREEE (reference sequence). The length of the CDR3 is 14 residues. In DNA, the CDR3 is TGTGCCAGCAGCCCCGAGGGTCTTCGGAACACCATATATTTT. Translating gives CASSPEGLRNTIYF.

V usage is TRBV29-1 and J usage is TRBJ1-1; possible D gene TRBD1, 6 bases. The V gene lost 7 bases and the J gene lost 1 base, with 10 bases spanning the gap. From germline, CDR1 is SQVTM and CDR2 ANQGSEA. The CDR3 has 12 residues. The CDR3: CSGDKTNTEAFF. CDR3 DNA: TGCAGCGGGGACAAGACGAACACTGAAGCTTTCTTT.

In its sample, this clone was seen a few times. This sequence joins TRBV11-2 and TRBJ1-1, with no clear D. Germline V gives CDR1 SGHAT, CDR2 FQNNGV. The CDR3 contains 17 residues. V was shortened by 2 bases and J by 0 bases, with 16 bases between the two germline ends. CDR3 in amino acids: CASSLILRTAMNTEAFF. CDR3 DNA: TGTGCCAGCAGCTTAATTTTGAGAACAGCCATGAACACTGAAGCTTTCTTT.

This clone was counted only a few times. This chain joins TRBV29-1 and TRBJ1-1; no definite D call. The CDR3 is made up of 11 amino acids. The germline V and J ends were trimmed by 4 bases and 8 bases, with 11 bases remaining between them. Germline CDR1 reads SQVTM; CDR2 reads ANQGSEA. CDR3 sequence reads: CSVVDFAEAFF. DNA for the CDR3: TGCAGCGTTGTGGATTTCGCCGAAGCTTTCTTT.

On this clone itself: Other nucleotide sequences from this sample produce the same CDR3. The rearrangement uses TRBV11-2 and TRBJ2-6; D uncertain. The CDR3 is made up of 14 amino acids. With 5 bases removed from V and 2 bases from J, the gap between germline ends came to 7 bases. The germline V gene has CDR1 SGHAT and CDR2 FQNNGV. For the CDR3, the DNA is TGTGCCAGCAGCCGCACGGCTGGGGCCAACGTCCTGACTTTC. Translation gives CASSRTAGANVLTF.

The genes are TRBV6-5 and TRBJ2-3; D remains ambiguous. Germline V gene lookup returns CDR1 MNHEY and CDR2 SVGAGI. This CDR3 is 14 amino acids long. The V end lost 2 bases, the J end lost 2 bases, and 8 bases lay between the germline ends. This CDR3 reads CASSYEKVTDTQYF. CDR3 coding DNA: TGTGCCAGCAGTTACGAAAAGGTCACAGATACGCAGTATTTT.

This clone came up once. The rearrangement links TRBV7-3 to TRBJ1-5; 10 nucleotides align to TRBD1. The CDR3 loop spans 14 amino acids. V was clipped by 5 bases and J by 5 bases; unmatched bases: 3. Germline CDR1 SGHTA, CDR2 FQGTGA. CDR3 region: CASSIGTGDQPQHF. CDR3 DNA sequence: TGTGCCAGCAGCATCGGGACAGGGGATCAGCCCCAGCATTTT. The variable domain in full, completed from reference TRBV7-3 and TRBJ1-5, reads GAGVSQTPSNKVTEKGKYVELRCDPISGHTALYWYRQSLGQGPEFLIYFQGTGAADDSGLPNDRFFAVRPEGSVSTLKIQRTERGDSAVYLCASSIGTGDQPQHFGDGTRLSIL.

This clone was seen at least ten times. The chain links TRBV5-4 to TRBJ2-7; the D gene is possibly TRBD2 (6 bases). Looked up from germline, CDR1 is SGHNT and CDR2 is YYREEE (reference sequence). The CDR3 is 15 residues long. Trimming pared 1 base from V and 4 bases from J, leaving 15 bases between. CDR3 in DNA: TGTGCCAGCAGCTTGTTCCAGCGGGCGGAGTACGAGCAGTACTTC. This codes for CASSLFQRAEYEQYF.

The chain is built from TRBV5-5 and TRBJ2-1; weak D call: TRBD1 (5 bases). The germline V gene has CDR1 SGHKS and CDR2 YYEKEE (reference sequence). The CDR3 has 13 amino acids. V gave up 3 bases and J gave up 2 bases, with 6 bases separating them. This CDR3 reads CASSWGPYNEQFF. For the CDR3, the DNA is TGTGCCAGCAGCTGGGGCCCCTACAATGAGCAGTTCTTC. Variable domain in full (rest from reference TRBV5-5 and TRBJ2-1): DAGVTQSPTHLIKTRGQQVTLRCSPISGHKSVSWYQQVLGQGPQFIFQYYEKEERGRGNFPDRFSARQFPNYSSELNVNALLLGDSALYLCASSWGPYNEQFFGPGTRLTVL.

The genes are TRBV27 and TRBJ1-2; the D gene is possibly TRBD1 (6 bases). Trimming left V 2 bases short and J 0 bases short, with 19 bases between. This CDR3 is built from 18 residues. Germline values: CDR1 MNHEY, CDR2 SMNVEV (reference sequence). The DNA for the CDR3 is TGTGCCAGCAGTTTAGCGTTGGACGGGGGGCCAGCTAACTATGGCTACACCTTC. Residues: CASSLALDGGPANYGYTF.

This clone was seen a few times. V is TRBV19 and J is TRBJ1-1; TRBD1 might be the D (5 bases). The CDR3 consists of 13 residues. Germline values: CDR1 LNHDA, CDR2 SQIVND (reference sequence). V was clipped by 3 bases and J by 4 bases, with 9 bases between them. The CDR3 protein is CASSIGGATEAFF. In nucleotides, the CDR3 is TGTGCCAGTAGTATTGGGGGTGCCACTGAAGCTTTCTTT.

The genes are TRBV7-2 and TRBJ2-2, with D uncertain. Germline V gene lookup returns CDR1 SGHTA and CDR2 FQGNSA. V lost 5 bases and J lost 7, with 20 bases in between. CDR3 length: 16 amino acids. The CDR3 nucleotides are TGTGCCAGCAGCAATAAAGGCGTTATTAGAGGCGGGGAGCTGTTTTTT. Its protein product is CASSNKGVIRGGELFF.